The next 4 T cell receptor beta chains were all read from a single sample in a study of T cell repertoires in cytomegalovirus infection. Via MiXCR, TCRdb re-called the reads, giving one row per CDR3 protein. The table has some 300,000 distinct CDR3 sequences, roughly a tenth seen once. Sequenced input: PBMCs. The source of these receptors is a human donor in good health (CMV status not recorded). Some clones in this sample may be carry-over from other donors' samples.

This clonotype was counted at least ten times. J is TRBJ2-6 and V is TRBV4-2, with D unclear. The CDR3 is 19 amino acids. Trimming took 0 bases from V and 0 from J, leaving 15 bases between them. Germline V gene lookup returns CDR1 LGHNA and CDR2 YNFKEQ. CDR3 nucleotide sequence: TGTGCCAGCAGCCAAGAGAAGGCCAGGACCAGCTCTGGGGCCAACGTCCTGACTTTC. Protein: CASSQEKARTSSGANVLTF.

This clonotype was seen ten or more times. CDR3 residues: CASSFRKGLNEQFF. The CDR3, as DNA: TGTGCCAGTAGTTTCCGGAAGGGACTAAATGAGCAGTTCTTC. V gene TRBV19 combines with J gene TRBJ2-1; 7 bases align to TRBD2. The germline V gene has CDR1 LNHDA and CDR2 SQIVND (reference sequence). This CDR3 has 14 amino acids. Trimming cost V 5 bases and J 7 bases; bases outside gene matches: 8.

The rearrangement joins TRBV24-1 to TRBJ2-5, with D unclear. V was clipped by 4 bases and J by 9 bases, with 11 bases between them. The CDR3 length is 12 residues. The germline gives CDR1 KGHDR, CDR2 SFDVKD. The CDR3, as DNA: TGTGCCACCAGTGACCCCCCGGGTGCCCAGTACTTC. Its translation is CATSDPPGAQYF.

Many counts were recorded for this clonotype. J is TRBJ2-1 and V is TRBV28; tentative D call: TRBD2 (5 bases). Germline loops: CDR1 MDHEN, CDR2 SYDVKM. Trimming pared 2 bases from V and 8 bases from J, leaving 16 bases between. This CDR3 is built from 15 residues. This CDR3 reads CASSLSGEGRDEQFF. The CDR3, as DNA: TGTGCCAGCAGTTTAAGCGGTGAAGGTCGGGATGAGCAGTTCTTC. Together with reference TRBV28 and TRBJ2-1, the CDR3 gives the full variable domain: DVKVTQSSRYLVKRTGEKVFLECVQDMDHENMFWYRQDPGLGLRLIYFSYDVKMKEKGDIPEGYSVSREKKERFSLILESASTNQTSMYLCASSLSGEGRDEQFFGPGTRLTVL.